This TCR beta chain was observed in a study of blood T cell repertoires in COVID-19 (dated by TCRdb to the early 2020s). About the study as a whole: Collaborator samples came from the United States, Italy and Spain and covered acute and convalescent phases of COVID-19. Where HLA class I and class II types were available, the types were taken from metadata supplied by the sample provider, not from assay-based typing. The prospective study material was composed of cDNA or gDNA derived from T cells, B-cell-depleted T cells, or PBMCs. Sample metadata almost always included a de-identified subject ID, COVID-19 status, age in years and sex. The repertoires were made available in a free public database intended to serve as a resource for research on the immune response to SARS-CoV-2. The dataset comprised deeply sampled blood TCRbeta repertoires from subjects exposed to, actively infected with, or recovered from COVID-19. The samples were drawn from two sources: the first 160 participants of the ongoing ImmuneRACE study, and about 1,300 subjects contributed by 6 global collaborators. Summary of the overall study and its limitations: How much clinical and demographic metadata was included differed by source and by participant, and the metadata was provided uncurated.

From the cysteine up to the phenylalanine, the CDR3 has a length of 15 residues. The only DNA kept is the CDR3, 45 bases in frame from the first base. The V and J ends are trimmed by 2 bases and 6 bases, leaving 13 bases between them. Reading the germline V gene gives CDR1 KGHDR and CDR2 SFDVKD. TCRbeta CDR3 regions were amplified from genomic DNA by means of the immunoSEQ Assay, a bias-controlled multiplex PCR. The source study handled its data this way. The number of nucleated cells in each sample was estimated from the amplification of reference gene primers within the assay. Sequence reads were collapsed and filtered to measure the absolute abundance of every unique TCRbeta CDR3 rearrangement. For each sample, productive Simpson clonality was calculated as the square root of Simpson's diversity index over productive rearrangements. Held by TCRdb, this immuneACCESS table contains in-frame sequences only and omits some clones. Under half of the omission traces to an unresolved V gene where checked; the cause of the rest is unknown. The V and J calls and clone size were taken over from that table, and D and trimming were inferred from the DNA. The sample includes some 83,000 clones, with around nine tenths observed a single time. The ten largest clones add up to approximately 8% of the sample.

Note on this clone: The antigen this receptor binds is unknown. The record has no base qualities; no much larger clone is one base away.

Whole blood was collected in K2EDTA tubes by collaborating institutions according to the institutions' own protocols. For TCRbeta analysis, collaborator samples were shipped as frozen whole blood, as isolated PBMCs, or as DNA extracted from either sample type. This chain is built from TRBV24-1 and TRBJ1-5; the D segment could be TRBD1, given 6 matching bases. The TCR originated in an elderly man with active or convalescent COVID-19. The sequenced material came from peripheral blood. The CDR3 amino acid sequence is: CATSDSGRGAQPQHF. The nucleotide sequence is given as TGTGCCACCAGTGATTCGGGCCGGGGGGCTCAGCCCCAGCATTTT.